The 17 T cell receptor beta chains below were found in one sample sequenced in a study of Ad26.COV2.S vaccination and SARS-CoV-2 variants. TCRdb keeps only in-frame clones here, not all; method: immunoSEQ multiplex PCR. This table has 75,000 to 100,000 clones, more than 70% appearing once. Sequencing used peripheral blood, obtained after recovery from COVID-19. The receptors here all came from a human donor who had recovered from COVID-19.

This sequence joins TRBV2 and TRBJ2-1; D unclear. V gave up 0 bases and J gave up 14 bases, with 5 bases separating them. The CDR3 runs 10 residues. Germline V gene lookup returns CDR1 SNHLY and CDR2 FYNNEI. Written as DNA, the CDR3 is TGTGCCAGCAGTGAAGCGGTAGAGTTCTTC. This gives the protein CASSEAVEFF.

CDR3 protein: CASSAGQGAQGYTF. CDR3 bases: TGCGCCAGCAGCGCCGGACAGGGGGCGCAGGGCTACACCTTC. J is TRBJ1-2 and V is TRBV5-1, with 11 positions matching TRBD1. The trim removed 4 bases at V and 8 bases at J, leaving 7 bases unmatched. This CDR3 has 14 residues. Per the germline V gene, CDR1 is SGHRS and CDR2 is YFSETQ.

V and J are TRBV29-1 and TRBJ1-1; a possible D gene is TRBD1 (6 bases). Germline assignment: CDR1 SQVTM and CDR2 ANQGSEA. Between the trimmed V and J ends, which lost 4 bases and 0 bases, there was a span of 9 bases. The CDR3 loop spans 13 amino acids. The CDR3 DNA is TGCAGCGTTGGGGGGCAGATGAACACTGAAGCTTTCTTT. Amino acid sequence: CSVGGQMNTEAFF.

In its sample, this clone was seen once. This rearrangement joins TRBV2 to TRBJ2-1; 11 positions match TRBD2. The ends lost 5 bases at V and 6 bases at J; junction bases unmatched: 6. Germline lookup yields CDR1 SNHLY and CDR2 FYNNEI. The CDR3 loop spans 15 amino acids. CDR3 region: CASSRLAGGFNEQFF. The CDR3 region has the DNA TGTGCCAGCAGTCGGCTAGCGGGAGGCTTCAATGAGCAGTTCTTC.

V gene TRBV28 combines with J gene TRBJ2-6; no clear D. The V gene lost 5 bases and the J gene lost 3 bases, with 11 bases spanning the gap. The germline gives CDR1 MDHEN, CDR2 SYDVKM. The CDR3 is 15 amino acids. The CDR3 loop is CASSLASYGANVLTF. The CDR3 nucleotides read TGTGCCAGCAGTCTCGCGAGTTATGGGGCCAACGTCCTGACTTTC. The variable domain in full, with the rest retrieved from reference TRBV28 and TRBJ2-6, is DVKVTQSSRYLVKRTGEKVFLECVQDMDHENMFWYRQDPGLGLRLIYFSYDVKMKEKGDIPEGYSVSREKKERFSLILESASTNQTSMYLCASSLASYGANVLTFGAGSRLTVL.

The rearrangement joins TRBV15 to TRBJ1-1; 10 bases are a match to TRBD1. The CDR3 contains 12 residues. Germline loops: CDR1 LNHNV, CDR2 YYDKDF (reference sequence). V lost 4 bases and J lost 8; bases outside the gene matches: 1. The DNA for the CDR3 is TGTGCCACCAGCAAGGACAGGGGGGAAGCTTTCTTT. Translation: CATSKDRGEAFF.

This chain links TRBV4-3 with TRBJ2-3; tentatively, D is TRBD1 or TRBD2 (5 bases each). V shed 1 base and J shed 2 bases, with 28 bases lying between them. The CDR3 loop spans 21 amino acids. Germline lookup yields CDR1 LGHNA and CDR2 YSLEER. The CDR3, as DNA: TGCGCCAGCAGCCAAGCCCCGATCGTTCCCCGGGACGTGGCTGACACAGATACGCAGTATTTT. Translation: CASSQAPIVPRDVADTDTQYF.

This chain uses TRBV9 with TRBJ1-2, with unresolved D. The germline V and J ends were trimmed by 2 bases and 4 bases, with 6 bases remaining between them. Germline V lookup: CDR1 SGDLS, CDR2 YYNGEE. The CDR3 totals 12 residues. The CDR3 is CASSVQSYGYTF. In nucleotides, the CDR3 is TGTGCCAGCAGCGTTCAGTCCTATGGCTACACCTTC.

This chain links TRBV11-3 with TRBJ2-5; D not resolved. V lost 1 base, J lost 1 base, and 10 bases lay in between. The length of the CDR3 is 15 residues. CDR1 is SGHNT and CDR2 is YENEEA in the germline V gene. The CDR3 protein is CASSLGGGTQETQYF. DNA for the CDR3: TGTGCCAGCAGCTTAGGGGGTGGAACCCAAGAGACCCAGTACTTC.

The chain recombines TRBV5-4 with TRBJ2-7, with 7 bases lining up with TRBD2. Per germline, CDR1 SGHNT and CDR2 YYREEE (reference sequence). CDR3 length equals 14 residues. V shed 0 bases and J 2 bases; nucleotides not matched to a gene: 2. The CDR3 nucleotides are TGTGCCAGCAGCTTGGTGACTAGCCCCTACGAGCAGTACTTC. Translation: CASSLVTSPYEQYF.

The chain carries TRBV9 and TRBJ1-2, with TRBD1 as a possible D gene (5 bases). The V and J ends lost 0 bases and 7 bases respectively, with 13 bases between them. CDR3 length equals 14 residues. Germline V gene data show CDR1 as SGDLS and CDR2 as YYNGEE. The CDR3 nucleotides are TGTGCCAGCAGCGTAGCTACGCAGGGCACTGGCTACACCTTC. This encodes CASSVATQGTGYTF.

The rearrangement uses TRBV7-2 and TRBJ1-2; D is ambiguous. This CDR3 has 14 residues. Trimming pared 2 bases from V and 6 bases from J, leaving 13 bases between. The germline V gene encodes CDR1 SGHTA and CDR2 FQGNSA. The CDR3 protein is CASSLSRLKDGYTF. DNA of the CDR3: TGTGCCAGCAGCTTAAGCCGCTTGAAAGATGGCTACACCTTC.

The chain combines TRBV10-1 with TRBJ1-5; 8 positions agree with TRBD1. The CDR3 spans 19 residues. Trimming removed 0 bases from V and 1 base from J; junction bases left unmatched: 11. The germline V gene has CDR1 WNHNN and CDR2 SYGVQD (reference sequence). The CDR3 DNA follows: TGCGCCAGCAGTGAGTCCGAGGACAGGGTGAGACCCAGCAATCAGCCCCAGCATTTT. Its translation is CASSESEDRVRPSNQPQHF.

The rearrangement links TRBV6-5 to TRBJ1-5; 8 nucleotides agree with TRBD1. CDR1 is MNHEY, CDR2 SVGAGI, per germline. The V gene end was trimmed by 6 bases and the J gene end by 4 bases; junction bases not matched to a gene: 8. The CDR3 is made up of 15 amino acids. The CDR3 protein is CASSSGQGQNQPQHF. CDR3 nucleotides: TGTGCCAGCAGCTCTGGACAGGGTCAGAATCAGCCCCAGCATTTT.

This chain links TRBV7-3 with TRBJ1-2, with D tentatively TRBD1 (5 bases). The V gene lost 0 bases and the J gene lost 5 bases, with 16 bases spanning the gap. Germline values: CDR1 SGHTA, CDR2 FQGTGA. The CDR3 sequence is 16 residues long. The CDR3 sequence is CASSLTGRQNLYGYTF. The CDR3 DNA is TGTGCCAGCAGCTTAACGGGACGACAGAACCTGTATGGCTACACCTTC.

V usage is TRBV19 and J usage is TRBJ2-3, with TRBD1 matching over 7 bases. The CDR3 length is 15 residues. With V trimmed by 7 bases and J by 2 bases, 9 bases remained unmatched. From germline, CDR1 is LNHDA and CDR2 SQIVND (reference sequence). This CDR3 reads CASTRQGVFTDTQYF. The CDR3 coding sequence is TGTGCCAGTACCCGACAGGGAGTATTCACAGATACGCAGTATTTT.

The chain is built from TRBV6-2 or TRBV6-3 and TRBJ1-1, with D unclear. Trimming pared 3 bases from V and 5 bases from J, leaving 7 bases between. The CDR3 loop spans 12 amino acids. The germline V gene has CDR1 MNHEY and CDR2 SVGEGT. CDR3 coding DNA: TGTGCCAGCAGTTATGTAGGAACTGAAGCTTTCTTT. Translation: CASSYVGTEAFF.